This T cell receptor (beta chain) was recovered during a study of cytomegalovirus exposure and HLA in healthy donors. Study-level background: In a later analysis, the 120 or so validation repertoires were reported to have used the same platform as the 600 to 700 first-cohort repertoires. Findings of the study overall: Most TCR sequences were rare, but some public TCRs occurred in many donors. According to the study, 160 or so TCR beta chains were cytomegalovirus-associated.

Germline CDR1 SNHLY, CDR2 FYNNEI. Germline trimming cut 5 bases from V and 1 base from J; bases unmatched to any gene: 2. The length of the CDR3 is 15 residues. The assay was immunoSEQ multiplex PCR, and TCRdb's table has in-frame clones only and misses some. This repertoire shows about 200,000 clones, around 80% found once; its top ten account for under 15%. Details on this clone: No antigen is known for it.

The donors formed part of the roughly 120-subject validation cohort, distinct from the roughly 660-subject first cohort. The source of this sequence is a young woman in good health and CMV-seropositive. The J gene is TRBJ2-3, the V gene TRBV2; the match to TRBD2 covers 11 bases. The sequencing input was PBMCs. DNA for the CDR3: TGTGCCAGCAGTAAACTAGCGGGGGGCACAGATACGCAGTATTTT. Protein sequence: CASSKLAGGTDTQYF.